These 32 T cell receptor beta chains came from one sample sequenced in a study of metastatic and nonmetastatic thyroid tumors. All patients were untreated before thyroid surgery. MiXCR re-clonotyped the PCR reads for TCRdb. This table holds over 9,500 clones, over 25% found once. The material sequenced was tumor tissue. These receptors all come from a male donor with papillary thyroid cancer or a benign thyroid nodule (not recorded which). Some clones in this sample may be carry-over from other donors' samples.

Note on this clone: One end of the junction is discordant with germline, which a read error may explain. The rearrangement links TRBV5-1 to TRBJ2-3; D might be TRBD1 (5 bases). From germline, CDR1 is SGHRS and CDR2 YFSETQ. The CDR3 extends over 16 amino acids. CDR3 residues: CASSLDRGLLGDRQYF. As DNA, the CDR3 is TGCGCCAGCAGCTTGGATAGGGGTCTCCTAGGAGATAGGCAGTATTTT.

In DNA, the CDR3 is TGTGCCTGGAGATTGGGTGGTGGGGCCAACGTCCTGACTTTC. It translates to CAWRLGGGANVLTF. V usage is TRBV30 and J usage is TRBJ2-6; no reliable D call. The CDR3 length is 14 residues. Germline loops: CDR1 GTSNPN, CDR2 SVGIG (reference sequence). V was clipped by 3 bases and J by 3 bases, with 9 bases between them.

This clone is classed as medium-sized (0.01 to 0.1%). CDR3 residues: CASSYRDGYGYTF. In DNA form, the CDR3 reads TGTGCCAGCAGTTACCGTGACGGCTATGGCTACACCTTC. This chain uses TRBV6-5 with TRBJ1-2; D unclear. The germline V and J ends were trimmed by 2 bases and 4 bases, with 8 bases remaining between them. This CDR3 has 13 residues. Germline-derived CDR1 and CDR2 are MNHEY and SVGAGI.

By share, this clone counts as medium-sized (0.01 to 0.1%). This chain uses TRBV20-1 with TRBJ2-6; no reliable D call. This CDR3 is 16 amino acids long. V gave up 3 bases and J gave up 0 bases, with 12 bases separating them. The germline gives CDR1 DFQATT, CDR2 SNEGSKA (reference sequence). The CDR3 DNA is TGCAGTGCTAGTTCCGGACCCACCTCTGGGGCCAACGTCCTGACTTTC. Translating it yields CSASSGPTSGANVLTF.

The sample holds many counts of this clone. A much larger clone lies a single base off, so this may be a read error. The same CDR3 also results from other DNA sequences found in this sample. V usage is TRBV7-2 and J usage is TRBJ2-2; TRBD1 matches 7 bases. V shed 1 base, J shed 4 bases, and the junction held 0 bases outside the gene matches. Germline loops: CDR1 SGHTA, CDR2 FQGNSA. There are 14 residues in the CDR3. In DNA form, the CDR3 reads TGTGCCAGCAGCTTAGGGACAGGCACCGGGGAGCTGTTTTTT. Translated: CASSLGTGTGELFF.

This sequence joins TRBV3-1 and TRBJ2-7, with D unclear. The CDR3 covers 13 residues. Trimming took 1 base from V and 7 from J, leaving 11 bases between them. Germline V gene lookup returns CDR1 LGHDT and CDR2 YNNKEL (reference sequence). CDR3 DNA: TGTGCCAGCAGCCAAGCGGGTAGTGGGGAGCAGTACTTC. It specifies CASSQAGSGEQYF.

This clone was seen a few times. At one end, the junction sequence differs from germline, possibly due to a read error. The CDR3 here is CPTSAPKGQGHEQYF. Here the CDR3 DNA reads TGTCCCACCAGTGCCCCCAAGGGACAGGGCCACGAGCAGTACTTC. The genes are TRBV24-1 and TRBJ2-7; 9 bases fit TRBD1. CDR1 and CDR2 (germline): KGHDR, SFDVKD. The CDR3 spans 15 residues.

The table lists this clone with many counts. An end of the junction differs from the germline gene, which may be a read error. DNA of the CDR3: TGTGCCGGCAGCGTAGCTGGGACGGGAGGGGAGACCCAGTACTTC. This encodes CAGSVAGTGGETQYF. The V gene is TRBV9, the J gene TRBJ2-5; 8 bases are a match to TRBD2. The CDR3 spans 15 residues. Germline-derived CDR1 and CDR2 are SGDLS and YYNGEE.

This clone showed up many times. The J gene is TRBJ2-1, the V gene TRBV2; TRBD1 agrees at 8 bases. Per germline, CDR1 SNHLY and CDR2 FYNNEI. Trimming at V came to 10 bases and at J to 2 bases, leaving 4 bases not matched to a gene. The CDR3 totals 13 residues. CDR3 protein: CATRTGPYNEQFF. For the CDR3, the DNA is TGTGCCACAAGGACAGGGCCCTACAATGAGCAGTTCTTC.

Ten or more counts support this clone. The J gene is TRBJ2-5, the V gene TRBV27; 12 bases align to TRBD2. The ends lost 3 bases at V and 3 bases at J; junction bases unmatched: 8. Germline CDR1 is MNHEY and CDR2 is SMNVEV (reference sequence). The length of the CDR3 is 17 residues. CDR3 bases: TGTGCCAGCAGTTTCCCGACTAGCGGGGGAAGGGAAGAGACCCAGTACTTC. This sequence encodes CASSFPTSGGREETQYF.

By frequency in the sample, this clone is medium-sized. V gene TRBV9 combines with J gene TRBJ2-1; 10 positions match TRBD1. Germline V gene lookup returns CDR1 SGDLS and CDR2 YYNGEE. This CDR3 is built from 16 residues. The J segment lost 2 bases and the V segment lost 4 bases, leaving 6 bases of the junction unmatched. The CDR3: CASSSSGTGAYNEQFF. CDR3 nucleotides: TGTGCCAGCAGCTCCTCCGGGACAGGGGCCTACAATGAGCAGTTCTTC.

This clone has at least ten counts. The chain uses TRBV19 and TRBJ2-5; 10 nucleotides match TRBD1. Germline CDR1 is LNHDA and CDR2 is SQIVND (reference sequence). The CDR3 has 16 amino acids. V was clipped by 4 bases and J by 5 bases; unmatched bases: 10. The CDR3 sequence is CASSTGQGTIGETQYF. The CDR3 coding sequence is TGTGCCAGTAGTACGGGACAGGGGACAATTGGGGAGACCCAGTACTTC.

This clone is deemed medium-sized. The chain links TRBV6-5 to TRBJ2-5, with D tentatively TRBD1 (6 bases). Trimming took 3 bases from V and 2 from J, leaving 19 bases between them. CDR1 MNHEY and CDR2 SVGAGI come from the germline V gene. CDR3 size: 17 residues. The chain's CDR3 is CASSYLPRFDRQETQYF. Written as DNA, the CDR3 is TGTGCCAGCAGTTATCTACCTCGTTTTGACAGGCAAGAGACCCAGTACTTC.

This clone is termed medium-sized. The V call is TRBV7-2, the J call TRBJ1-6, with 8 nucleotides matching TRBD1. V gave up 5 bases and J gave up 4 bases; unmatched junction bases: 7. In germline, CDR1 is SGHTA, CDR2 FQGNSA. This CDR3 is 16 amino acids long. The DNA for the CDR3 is TGTGCCAGCAGCCCCCTTGGACAGGGATATAATTCACCCCTCCACTTT. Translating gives CASSPLGQGYNSPLHF.

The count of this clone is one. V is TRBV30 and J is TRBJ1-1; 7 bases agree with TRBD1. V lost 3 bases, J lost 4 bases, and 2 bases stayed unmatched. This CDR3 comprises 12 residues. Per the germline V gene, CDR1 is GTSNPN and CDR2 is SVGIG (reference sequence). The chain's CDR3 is CAWRQGTTEAFF. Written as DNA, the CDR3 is TGTGCCTGGAGACAGGGGACCACTGAAGCTTTCTTT.

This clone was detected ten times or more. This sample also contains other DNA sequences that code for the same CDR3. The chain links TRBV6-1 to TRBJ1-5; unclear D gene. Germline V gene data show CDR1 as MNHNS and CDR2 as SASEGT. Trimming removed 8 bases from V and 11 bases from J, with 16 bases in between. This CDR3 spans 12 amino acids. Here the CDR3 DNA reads TGTGCCAGCGAAGGTGACGGCGCGGCCCAGCATTTT. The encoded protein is CASEGDGAAQHF.

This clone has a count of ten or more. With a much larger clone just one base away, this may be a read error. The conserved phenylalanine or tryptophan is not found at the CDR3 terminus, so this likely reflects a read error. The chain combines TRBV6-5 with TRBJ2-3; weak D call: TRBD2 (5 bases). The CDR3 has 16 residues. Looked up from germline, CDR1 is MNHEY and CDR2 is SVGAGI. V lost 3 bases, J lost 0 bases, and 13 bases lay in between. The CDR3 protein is CASSYEAASSTDTQYL. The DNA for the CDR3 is TGTGCCAGCAGTTATGAAGCGGCTTCCAGCACAGATACGCAGTATCTT.

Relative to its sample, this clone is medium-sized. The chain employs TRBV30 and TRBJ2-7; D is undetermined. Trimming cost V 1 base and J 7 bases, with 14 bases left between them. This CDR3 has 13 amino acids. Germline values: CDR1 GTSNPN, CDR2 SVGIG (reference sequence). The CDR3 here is CAWSAALKAEQYF. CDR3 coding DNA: TGTGCCTGGAGTGCTGCACTTAAGGCAGAGCAGTACTTC.

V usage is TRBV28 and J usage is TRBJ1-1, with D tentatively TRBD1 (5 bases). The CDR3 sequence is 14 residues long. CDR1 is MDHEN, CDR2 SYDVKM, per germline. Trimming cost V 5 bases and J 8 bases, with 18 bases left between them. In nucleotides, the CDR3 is TGTGCCAGCAGTCCGGCGGGGGGGATAGGAGAAGCTTTCTTT. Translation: CASSPAGGIGEAFF.

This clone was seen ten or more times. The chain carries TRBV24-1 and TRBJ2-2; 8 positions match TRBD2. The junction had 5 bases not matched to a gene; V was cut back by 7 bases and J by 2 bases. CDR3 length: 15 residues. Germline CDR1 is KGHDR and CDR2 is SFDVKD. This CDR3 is CATRSTSGNTGELFF. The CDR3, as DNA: TGTGCCACCAGGAGTACTAGCGGAAACACCGGGGAGCTGTTTTTT.

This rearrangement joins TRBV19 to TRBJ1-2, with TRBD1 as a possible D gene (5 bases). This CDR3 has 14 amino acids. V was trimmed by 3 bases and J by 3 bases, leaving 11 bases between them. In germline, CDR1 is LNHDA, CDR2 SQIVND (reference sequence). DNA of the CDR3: TGTGCCAGTAGTATCCCCAGGGTAGACTATGGCTACACCTTC. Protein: CASSIPRVDYGYTF.

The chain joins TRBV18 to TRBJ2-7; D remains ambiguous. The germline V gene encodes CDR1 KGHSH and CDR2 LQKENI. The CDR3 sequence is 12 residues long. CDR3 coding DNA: TGTGCAAGCTCACCATCAGTCTACGAGCAGTACGTC. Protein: CASSPSVYEQYV.

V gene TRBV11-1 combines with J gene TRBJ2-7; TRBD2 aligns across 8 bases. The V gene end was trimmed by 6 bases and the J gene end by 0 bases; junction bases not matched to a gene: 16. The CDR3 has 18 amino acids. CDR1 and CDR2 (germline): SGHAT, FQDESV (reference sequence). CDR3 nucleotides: TGTGCCAGCAGTGAAGGAGAATATATGACTAGCGCCTCCTACGAGCAGTACTTC. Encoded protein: CASSEGEYMTSASYEQYF.

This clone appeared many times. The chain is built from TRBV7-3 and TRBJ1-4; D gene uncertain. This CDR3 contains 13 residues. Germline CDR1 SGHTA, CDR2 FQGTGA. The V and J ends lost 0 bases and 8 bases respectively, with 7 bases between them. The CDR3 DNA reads TGTGCCAGCAGCTTAACTGCCGGAGAAAAACTGTTTTTT. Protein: CASSLTAGEKLFF.

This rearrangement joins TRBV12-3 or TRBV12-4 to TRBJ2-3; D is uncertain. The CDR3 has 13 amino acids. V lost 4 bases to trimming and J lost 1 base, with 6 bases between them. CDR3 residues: CASSYRGTDTQYF. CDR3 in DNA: TGTGCCAGCAGTTATAGGGGCACAGATACGCAGTATTTT.

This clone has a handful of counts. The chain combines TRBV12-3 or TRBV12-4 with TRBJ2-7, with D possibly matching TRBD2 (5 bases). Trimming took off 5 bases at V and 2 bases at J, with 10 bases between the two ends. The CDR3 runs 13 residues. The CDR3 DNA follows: TGTGCCAGCAGTGAGGGCACAGCCTACGAGCAGTACTTC. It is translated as CASSEGTAYEQYF.

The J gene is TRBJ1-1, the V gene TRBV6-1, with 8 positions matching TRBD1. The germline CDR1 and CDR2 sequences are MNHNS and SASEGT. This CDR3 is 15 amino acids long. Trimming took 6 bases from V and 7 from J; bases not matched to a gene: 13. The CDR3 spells CASSHGEQGVVEAFF. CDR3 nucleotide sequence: TGTGCCAGCAGCCACGGGGAACAGGGGGTGGTTGAAGCTTTCTTT.

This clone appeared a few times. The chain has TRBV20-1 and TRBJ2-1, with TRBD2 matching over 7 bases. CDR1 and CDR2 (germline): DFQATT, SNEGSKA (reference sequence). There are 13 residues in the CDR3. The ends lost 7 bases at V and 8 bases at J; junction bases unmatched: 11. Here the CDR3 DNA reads TGCAGTGGGAGTGAGGGCGGGGGAGATGAGCAGTTCTTC. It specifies CSGSEGGGDEQFF.

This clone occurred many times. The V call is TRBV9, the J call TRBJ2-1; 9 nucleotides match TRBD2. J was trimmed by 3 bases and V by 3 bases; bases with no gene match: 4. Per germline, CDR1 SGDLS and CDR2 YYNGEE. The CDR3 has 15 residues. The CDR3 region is CASSASGVSYNEQFF. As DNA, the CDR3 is TGTGCCAGCAGCGCTAGCGGGGTGAGCTACAATGAGCAGTTCTTC.

CDR3 sequence reads: CASSLGLAGGSEQYV. CDR3 bases: TGTGCCAGCAGCTTAGGCCTAGCGGGAGGGTCAGAGCAGTACGTC. V and J are TRBV7-8 and TRBJ2-7; 12 bases are a match to TRBD2. CDR1 is SGHVS, CDR2 FQNEAQ, per germline. CDR3 length: 15 amino acids. Trimming took 1 base from V and 7 from J; bases not matched to a gene: 5.

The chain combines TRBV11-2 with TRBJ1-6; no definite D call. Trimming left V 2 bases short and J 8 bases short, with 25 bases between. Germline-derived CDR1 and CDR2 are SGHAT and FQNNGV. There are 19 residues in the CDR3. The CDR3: CASSLSGRYLRVWDSPLHF. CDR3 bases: TGTGCCAGCAGCTTATCCGGTCGGTATCTTAGGGTTTGGGATTCACCCCTCCACTTT. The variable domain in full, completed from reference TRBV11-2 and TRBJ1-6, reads EAGVAQSPRYKIIEKRQSVAFWCNPISGHATLYWYQQILGQGPKLLIQFQNNGVVDDSQLPKDRFSAERLKGVDSTLKIQPAKLEDSAVYLCASSLSGRYLRVWDSPLHFGNGTRLTVT.

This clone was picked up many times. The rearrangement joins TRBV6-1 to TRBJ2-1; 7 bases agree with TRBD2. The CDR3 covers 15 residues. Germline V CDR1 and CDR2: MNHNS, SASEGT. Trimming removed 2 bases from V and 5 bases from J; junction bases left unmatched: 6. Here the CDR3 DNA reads TGTGCCAGCAGTGAATGGGCTAGCGGACACAATGAGCAGTTCTTC. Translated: CASSEWASGHNEQFF.